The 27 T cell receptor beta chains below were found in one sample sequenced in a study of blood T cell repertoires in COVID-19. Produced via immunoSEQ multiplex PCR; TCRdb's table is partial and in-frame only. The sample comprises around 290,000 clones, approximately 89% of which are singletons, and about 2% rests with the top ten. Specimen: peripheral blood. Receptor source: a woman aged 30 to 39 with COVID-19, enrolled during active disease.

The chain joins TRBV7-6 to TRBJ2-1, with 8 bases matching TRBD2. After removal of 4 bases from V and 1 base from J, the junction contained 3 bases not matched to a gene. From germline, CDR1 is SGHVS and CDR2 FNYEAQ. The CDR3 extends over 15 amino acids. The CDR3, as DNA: TGTGCCAGCAGCTCCATAGCGGGATCCTACAATGAGCAGTTCTTC. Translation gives CASSSIAGSYNEQFF.

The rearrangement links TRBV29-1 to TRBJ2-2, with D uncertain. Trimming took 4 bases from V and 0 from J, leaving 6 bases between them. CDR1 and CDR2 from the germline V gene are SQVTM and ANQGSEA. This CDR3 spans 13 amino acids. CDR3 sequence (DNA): TGCAGCGTTGGGCAACCGAACACCGGGGAGCTGTTTTTT. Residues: CSVGQPNTGELFF.

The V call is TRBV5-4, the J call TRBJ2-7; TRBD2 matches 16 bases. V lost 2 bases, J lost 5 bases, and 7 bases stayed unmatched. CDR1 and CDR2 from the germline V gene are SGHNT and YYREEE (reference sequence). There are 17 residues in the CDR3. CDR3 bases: TGTGCCAGCAGCTTAGGGACTAGCGGGAGGGCCACCGACGAGCAGTACTTC. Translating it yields CASSLGTSGRATDEQYF.

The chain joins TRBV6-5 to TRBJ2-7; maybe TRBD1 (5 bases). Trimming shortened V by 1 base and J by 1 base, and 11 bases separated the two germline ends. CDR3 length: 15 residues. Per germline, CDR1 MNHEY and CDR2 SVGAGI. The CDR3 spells CASSYWLQGSYEQYF. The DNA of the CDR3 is TGTGCCAGCAGTTACTGGCTCCAGGGTTCCTACGAGCAGTACTTC.

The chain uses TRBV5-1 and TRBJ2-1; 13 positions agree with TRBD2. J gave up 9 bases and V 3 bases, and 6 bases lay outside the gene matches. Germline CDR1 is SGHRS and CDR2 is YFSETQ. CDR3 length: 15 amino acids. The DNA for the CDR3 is TGCGCCAGCAGCTCCCGACTAGCGGGAGGAACTGAGCAGTTCTTC. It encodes CASSSRLAGGTEQFF.

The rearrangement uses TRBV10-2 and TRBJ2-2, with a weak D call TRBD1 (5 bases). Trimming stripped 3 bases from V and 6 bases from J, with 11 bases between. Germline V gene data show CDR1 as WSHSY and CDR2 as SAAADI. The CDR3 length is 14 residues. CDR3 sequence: CASSDQGRAGELFF. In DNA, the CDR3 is TGCGCCAGCAGTGACCAGGGTCGGGCCGGGGAGCTGTTTTTT.

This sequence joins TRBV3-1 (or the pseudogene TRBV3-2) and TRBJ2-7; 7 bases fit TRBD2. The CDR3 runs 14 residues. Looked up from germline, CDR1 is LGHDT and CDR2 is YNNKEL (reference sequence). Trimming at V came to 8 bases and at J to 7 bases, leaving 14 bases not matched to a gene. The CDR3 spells CASGDLKREREQYF. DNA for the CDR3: TGTGCCAGCGGAGACTTAAAGCGGGAAAGGGAGCAGTACTTC.

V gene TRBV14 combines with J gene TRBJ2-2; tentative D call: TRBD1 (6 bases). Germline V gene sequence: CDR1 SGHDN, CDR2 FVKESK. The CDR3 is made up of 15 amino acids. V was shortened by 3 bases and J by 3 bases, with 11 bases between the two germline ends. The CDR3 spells CASSQNRVDTGELFF. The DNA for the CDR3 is TGTGCCAGCAGCCAGAACAGGGTGGACACCGGGGAGCTGTTTTTT. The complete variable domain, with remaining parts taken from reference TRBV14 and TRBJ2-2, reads EAGVTQFPSHSVIEKGQTVTLRCDPISGHDNLYWYRRVMGKEIKFLLHFVKESKQDESGMPNNRFLAERTGGTYSTLKVQPAELEDSGVYFCASSQNRVDTGELFFGEGSRLTVL.

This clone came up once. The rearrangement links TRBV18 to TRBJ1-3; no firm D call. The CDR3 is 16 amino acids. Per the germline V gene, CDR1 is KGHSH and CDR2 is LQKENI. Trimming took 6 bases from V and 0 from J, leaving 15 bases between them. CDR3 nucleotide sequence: TGTGCCAGCTCGTCGGAGGGTTCGAACTCTGGAAACACCATATATTTT. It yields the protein CASSSEGSNSGNTIYF.

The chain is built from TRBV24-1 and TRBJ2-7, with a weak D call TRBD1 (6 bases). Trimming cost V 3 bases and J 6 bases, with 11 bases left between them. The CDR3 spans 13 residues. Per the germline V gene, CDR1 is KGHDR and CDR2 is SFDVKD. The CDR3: CATSDNREGEQYF. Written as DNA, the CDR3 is TGTGCCACCAGTGATAACAGGGAAGGCGAGCAGTACTTC.

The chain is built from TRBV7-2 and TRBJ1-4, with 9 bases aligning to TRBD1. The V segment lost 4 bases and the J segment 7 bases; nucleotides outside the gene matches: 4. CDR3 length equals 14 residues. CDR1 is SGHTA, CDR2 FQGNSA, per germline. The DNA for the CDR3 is TGTGCCAGCAGCTCCGGACAGGGGACTGAAAAACTGTTTTTT. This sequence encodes CASSSGQGTEKLFF.

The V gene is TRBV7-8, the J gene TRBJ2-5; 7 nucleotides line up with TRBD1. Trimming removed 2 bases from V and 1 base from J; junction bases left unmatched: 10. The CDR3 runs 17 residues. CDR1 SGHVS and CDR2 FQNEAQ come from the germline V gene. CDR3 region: CASSLPIWDRTQETQYF. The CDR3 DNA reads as TGTGCCAGCAGCTTACCGATATGGGACAGAACCCAAGAGACCCAGTACTTC.

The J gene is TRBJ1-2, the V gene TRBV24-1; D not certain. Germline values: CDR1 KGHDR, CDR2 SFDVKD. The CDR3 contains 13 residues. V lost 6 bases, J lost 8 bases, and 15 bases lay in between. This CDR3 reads CATSKGSNQGYTF. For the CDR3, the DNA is TGTGCCACCAGTAAAGGGAGTAATCAAGGCTACACCTTC.

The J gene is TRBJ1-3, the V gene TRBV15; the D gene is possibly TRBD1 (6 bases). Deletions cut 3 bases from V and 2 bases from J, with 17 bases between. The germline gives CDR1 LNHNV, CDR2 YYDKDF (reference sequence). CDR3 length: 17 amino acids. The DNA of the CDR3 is TGTGCCACCAGCAGGTCAGGGGAGAGTGGTCCTGGAAACACCATATATTTT. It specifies CATSRSGESGPGNTIYF.

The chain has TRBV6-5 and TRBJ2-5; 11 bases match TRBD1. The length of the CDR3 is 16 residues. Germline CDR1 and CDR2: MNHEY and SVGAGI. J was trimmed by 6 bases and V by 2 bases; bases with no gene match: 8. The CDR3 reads CASSYTGTGGGKTQYF. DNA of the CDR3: TGTGCCAGCAGTTACACCGGGACAGGGGGAGGAAAGACCCAGTACTTC.

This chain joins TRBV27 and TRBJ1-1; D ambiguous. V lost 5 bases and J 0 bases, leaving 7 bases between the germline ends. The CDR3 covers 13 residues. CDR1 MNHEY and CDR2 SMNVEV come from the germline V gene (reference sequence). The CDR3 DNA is TGTGCCAGCAGTCCGTCGGTGAACACTGAAGCTTTCTTT. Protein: CASSPSVNTEAFF.

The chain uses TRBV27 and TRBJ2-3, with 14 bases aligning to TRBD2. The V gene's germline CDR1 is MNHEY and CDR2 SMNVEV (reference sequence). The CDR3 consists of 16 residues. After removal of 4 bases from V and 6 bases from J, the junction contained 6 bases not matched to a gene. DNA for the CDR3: TGTGCCAGCAGTTCACTGACTAGCGGGAGGGAGGATACGCAGTATTTT. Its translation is CASSSLTSGREDTQYF.

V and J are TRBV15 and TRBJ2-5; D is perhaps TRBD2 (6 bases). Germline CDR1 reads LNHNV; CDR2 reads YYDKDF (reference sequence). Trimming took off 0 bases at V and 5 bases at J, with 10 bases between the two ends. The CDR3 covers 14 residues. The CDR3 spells CATSRDRAGETQYF. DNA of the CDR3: TGTGCCACCAGCAGAGATCGGGCGGGGGAGACCCAGTACTTC.

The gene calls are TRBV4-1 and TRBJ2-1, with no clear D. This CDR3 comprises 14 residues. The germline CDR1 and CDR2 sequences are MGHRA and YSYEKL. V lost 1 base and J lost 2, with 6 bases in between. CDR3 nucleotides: TGCGCCAGCAGCCAAGCCGGTGCCTACAATGAGCAGTTCTTC. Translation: CASSQAGAYNEQFF.

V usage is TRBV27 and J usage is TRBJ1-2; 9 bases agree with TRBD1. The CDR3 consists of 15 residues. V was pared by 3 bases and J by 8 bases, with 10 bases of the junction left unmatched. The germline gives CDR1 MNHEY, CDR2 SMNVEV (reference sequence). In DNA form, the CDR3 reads TGTGCCAGCAGTTTGGTTGGGGACAGGGAGGGCGGCTACACCTTC. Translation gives CASSLVGDREGGYTF.

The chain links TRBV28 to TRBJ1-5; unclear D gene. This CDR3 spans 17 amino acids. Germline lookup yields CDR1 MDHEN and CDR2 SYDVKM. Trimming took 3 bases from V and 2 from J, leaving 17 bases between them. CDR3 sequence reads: CASSFPPRHIRNQPQHF. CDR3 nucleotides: TGTGCCAGCAGTTTCCCGCCACGACATATACGCAATCAGCCCCAGCATTTT.

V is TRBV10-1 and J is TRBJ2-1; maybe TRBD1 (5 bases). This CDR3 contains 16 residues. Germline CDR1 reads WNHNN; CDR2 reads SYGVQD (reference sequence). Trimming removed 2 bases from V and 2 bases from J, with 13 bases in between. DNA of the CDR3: TGCGCCAGCAGTGAGAGGGGTTTCACGCCCTACAATGAGCAGTTCTTC. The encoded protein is CASSERGFTPYNEQFF.

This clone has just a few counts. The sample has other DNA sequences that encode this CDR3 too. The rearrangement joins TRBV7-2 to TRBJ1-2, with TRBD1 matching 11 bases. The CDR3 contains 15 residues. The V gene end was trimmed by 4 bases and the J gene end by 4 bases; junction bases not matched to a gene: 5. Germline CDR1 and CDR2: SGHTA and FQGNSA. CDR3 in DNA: TGTGCCAGCAGCTCCGGACAGGGGGCGTTCTATGGCTACACCTTC. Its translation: CASSSGQGAFYGYTF.

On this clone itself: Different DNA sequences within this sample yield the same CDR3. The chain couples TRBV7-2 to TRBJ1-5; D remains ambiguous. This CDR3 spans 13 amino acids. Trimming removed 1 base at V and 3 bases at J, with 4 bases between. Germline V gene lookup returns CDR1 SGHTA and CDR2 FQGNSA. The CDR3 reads CASSLGVNQPQHF. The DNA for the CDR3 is TGTGCCAGCAGCTTAGGCGTCAATCAGCCCCAGCATTTT. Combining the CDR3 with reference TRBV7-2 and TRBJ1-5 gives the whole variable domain GAGVSQSPSNKVTEKGKDVELRCDPISGHTALYWYRQSLGQGLEFLIYFQGNSAPDKSGLPSDRFSAERTGGSVSTLTIQRTQQEDSAVYLCASSLGVNQPQHFGDGTRLSIL.

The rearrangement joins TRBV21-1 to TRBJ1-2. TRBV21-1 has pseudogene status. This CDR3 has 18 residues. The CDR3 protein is CASSNLFLRERVTYGYTF. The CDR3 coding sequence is TGTGCCAGCAGCAATCTATTCCTGAGAGAACGGGTTACTTATGGCTACACCTTC.

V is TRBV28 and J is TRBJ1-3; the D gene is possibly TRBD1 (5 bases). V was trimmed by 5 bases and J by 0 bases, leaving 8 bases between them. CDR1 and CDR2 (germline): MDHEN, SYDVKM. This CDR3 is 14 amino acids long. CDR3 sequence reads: CASSQGRSGNTIYF. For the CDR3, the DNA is TGTGCCAGCAGTCAGGGCCGCTCTGGAAACACCATATATTTT.

Here the CDR3 DNA reads TGTGCCAGCAGTTTCAGGACAGGGAATTCACCCCTCCACTTT. As protein: CASSFRTGNSPLHF. V usage is TRBV27 and J usage is TRBJ1-6; TRBD1 aligns across 8 bases. CDR3 length: 14 amino acids. Losses at the gene ends were 3 bases for V and 7 bases for J; bases not matched to a gene: 2. Germline V gene sequence: CDR1 MNHEY, CDR2 SMNVEV (reference sequence).